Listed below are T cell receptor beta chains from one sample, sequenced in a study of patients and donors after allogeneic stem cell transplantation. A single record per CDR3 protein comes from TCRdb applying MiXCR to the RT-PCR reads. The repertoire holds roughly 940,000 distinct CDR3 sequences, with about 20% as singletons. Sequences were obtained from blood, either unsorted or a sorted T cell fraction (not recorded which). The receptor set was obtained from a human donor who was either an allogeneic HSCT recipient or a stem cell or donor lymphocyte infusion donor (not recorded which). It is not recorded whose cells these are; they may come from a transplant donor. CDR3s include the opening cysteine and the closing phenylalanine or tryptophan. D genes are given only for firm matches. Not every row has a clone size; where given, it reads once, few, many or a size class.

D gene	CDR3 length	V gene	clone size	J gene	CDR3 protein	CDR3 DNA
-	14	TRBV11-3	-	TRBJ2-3	CASSSGLKWDTQYF	TGTGCCAGCAGCTCGGGTCTAAAATGGGATACGCAGTATTTT
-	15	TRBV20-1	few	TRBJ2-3	CSARVAGSDTDTQYF	TGCAGTGCTCGGGTTGCGGGTTCCGACACAGATACGCAGTATTTT
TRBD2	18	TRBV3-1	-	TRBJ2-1	CASSQDQFRLAGDNEQFF	TGTGCCAGCAGCCAAGATCAGTTCAGACTAGCGGGGGACAATGAGCAGTTCTTC
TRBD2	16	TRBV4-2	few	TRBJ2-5	CASSQEGSGGEETQYF	TGTGCCAGCAGCCAAGAGGGTAGCGGGGGGGAAGAGACCCAGTACTTC
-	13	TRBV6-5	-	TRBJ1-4	CASSYGGREKLFF	TGTGCCAGCAGTTACGGGGGGAGAGAAAAACTGTTTTTT
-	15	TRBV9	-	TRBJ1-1	CASSVVGPGYTEAFF	TGTGCCAGCAGCGTAGTGGGTCCCGGGTACACTGAAGCTTTCTTT
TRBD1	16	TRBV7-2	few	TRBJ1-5	CASSRTGGTGNQPQHF	TGTGCCAGCAGCCGCACAGGGGGGACAGGGAATCAGCCCCAGCATTTT
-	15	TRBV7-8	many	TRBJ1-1	CASSLALLRDTEAFF	TGTGCCAGCAGCTTAGCGCTCTTGAGGGACACTGAAGCTTTCTTT
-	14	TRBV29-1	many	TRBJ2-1	CSVAGRKNYNEQFF	TGCAGCGTTGCGGGTCGTAAGAATTACAATGAGCAGTTCTTC
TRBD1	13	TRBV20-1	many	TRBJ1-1	CSAGGTVNTEAFF	TGCAGTGCTGGCGGGACAGTGAACACTGAAGCTTTCTTT
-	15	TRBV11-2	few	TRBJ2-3	CASSFPGAGADTQYF	TGTGCCAGCAGCTTCCCGGGGGCCGGGGCAGATACGCAGTATTTT
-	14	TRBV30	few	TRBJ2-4	CAVEVSGILDIQYF	TGTGCCGTGGAGGTCTCGGGTATTCTTGACATTCAGTACTTC
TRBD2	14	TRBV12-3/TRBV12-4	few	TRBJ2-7	CASSLLAASYEQYF	TGTGCCAGCAGTCTTCTAGCGGCCTCCTACGAGCAGTACTTC
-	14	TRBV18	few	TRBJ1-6	CASSTRDGNSPLHF	TGTGCCAGCTCAACCCGGGACGGAAATTCACCCCTCCACTTT
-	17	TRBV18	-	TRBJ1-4	CASSPRRADTTNEKLFF	TGTGCCAGCTCACCACGGAGGGCAGACACAACTAATGAAAAACTGTTTTTT
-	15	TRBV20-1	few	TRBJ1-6	CSARGGANGISPLHF	TGCAGTGCTAGAGGGGGGGCGAATGGTATTTCACCCCTCCACTTT
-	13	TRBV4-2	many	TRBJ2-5	CASSQGPRETQYF	TGTGCCAGCAGCCAAGGGCCTAGAGAGACCCAGTACTTC
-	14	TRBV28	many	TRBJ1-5	CASTFSWQAQPQHF	TGTGCCAGCACCTTTTCATGGCAGGCCCAGCCCCAGCATTTT
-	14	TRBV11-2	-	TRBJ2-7	CASSFWAGDHEQYF	TGTGCCAGCAGCTTTTGGGCAGGGGACCACGAGCAGTACTTC
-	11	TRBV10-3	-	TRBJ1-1	CAARDRTEAFF	TGTGCCGCCCGTGACCGGACTGAAGCTTTCTTT
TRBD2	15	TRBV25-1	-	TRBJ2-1	CASSPGTRVFREQFF	TGTGCCAGCAGCCCCGGGACTAGGGTGTTTCGTGAGCAGTTCTTC
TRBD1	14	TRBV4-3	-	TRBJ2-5	CASSQQGQGKTQYF	TGCGCCAGCAGCCAGCAAGGACAGGGAAAGACCCAGTACTTC
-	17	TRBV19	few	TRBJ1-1	CASSILVGKQKNTEAFF	TGTGCCAGTAGTATCCTAGTGGGGAAACAGAAGAACACTGAAGCTTTCTTT
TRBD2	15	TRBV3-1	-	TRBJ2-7	CASSQVPAGAYEQYF	TGTGCCAGCAGCCAAGTGCCAGCGGGAGCCTACGAGCAGTACTTC
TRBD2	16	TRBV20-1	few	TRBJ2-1	CSASRTSGASYNEQFF	TGCAGTGCTTCGCGGACTAGCGGGGCCTCCTACAATGAGCAGTTCTTC
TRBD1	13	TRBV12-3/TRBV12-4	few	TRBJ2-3	CAGQTGSTDTQYF	TGTGCCGGTCAGACAGGGAGCACAGATACGCAGTATTTT
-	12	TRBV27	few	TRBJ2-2	CASSYGRGELFF	TGTGCCAGCAGTTATGGACGCGGGGAGCTGTTTTTT
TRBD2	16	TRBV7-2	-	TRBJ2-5	CASSWLAGGPQGTQYF	TGTGCCAGCAGCTGGCTAGCGGGGGGTCCTCAGGGGACCCAGTACTTC
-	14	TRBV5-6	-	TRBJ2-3	CASSFIQRTDTQYF	TGTGCCAGCAGCTTTATCCAGCGCACAGATACGCAGTATTTT
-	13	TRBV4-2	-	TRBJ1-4	CASSRAVHEKLFF	TGTGCCAGCAGCCGCGCGGTGCACGAAAAACTGTTTTTT
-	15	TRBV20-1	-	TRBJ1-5	CSARGLRLRDQPQHF	TGCAGTGCTAGAGGACTCCGACTAAGGGATCAGCCCCAGCATTTT
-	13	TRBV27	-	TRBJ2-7	CASRLGAGSEQYF	TGTGCCAGCCGATTGGGGGCAGGGTCCGAGCAGTACTTC
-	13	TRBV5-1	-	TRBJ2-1	CASSLATNNEQFF	TGCGCCAGCAGCTTGGCCACTAACAATGAGCAGTTCTTC
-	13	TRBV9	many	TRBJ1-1	CASSRGGNTEAFF	TGTGCCAGCAGCCGTGGGGGGAACACTGAAGCTTTCTTT
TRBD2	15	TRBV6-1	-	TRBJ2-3	CASCPSAGSTDTQYF	TGTGCCAGTTGCCCCTCAGCGGGGAGCACAGATACGCAGTATTTT
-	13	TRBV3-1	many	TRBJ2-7	CASSQRSSYEQYF	TGTGCCAGCAGCCAAAGAAGCTCCTACGAGCAGTACTTC
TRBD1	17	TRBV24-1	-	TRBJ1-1	CATSDPNPGQENTEAFF	TGTGCCACCAGTGATCCGAACCCGGGACAGGAGAACACTGAAGCTTTCTTT
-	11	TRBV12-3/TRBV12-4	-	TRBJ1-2	CASGWGYGYTF	TGTGCCAGCGGTTGGGGTTACGGCTACACCTTC
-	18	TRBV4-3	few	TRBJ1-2	CASSQDLGTGFGRNGYTF	TGCGCCAGCAGCCAAGATCTTGGTACCGGGTTCGGGCGGAATGGCTACACCTTC
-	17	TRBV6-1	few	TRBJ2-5	CASSRRPGRRYQETQYF	TGTGCCAGCAGTCGTCGTCCGGGGAGGCGATACCAAGAGACCCAGTACTTC
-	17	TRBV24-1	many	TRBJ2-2	CATSDPGHGAKDGELFF	TGTGCCACCAGTGACCCGGGACACGGGGCGAAAGACGGGGAGCTGTTTTTT
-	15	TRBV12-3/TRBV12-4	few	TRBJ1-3	CASSLRQILGNTIYF	TGTGCCAGCAGTTTGCGGCAGATCCTTGGAAACACCATATATTTT
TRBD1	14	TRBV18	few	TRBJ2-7	CASSQVSGQGEQYF	TGTGCCAGCTCACAAGTGTCGGGACAGGGCGAGCAGTACTTC
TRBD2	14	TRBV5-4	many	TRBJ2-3	CASSLLAGADTQYF	TGTGCCAGCAGCTTGCTAGCGGGAGCAGATACGCAGTATTTT
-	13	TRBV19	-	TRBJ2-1	CASSITSDGEQFF	TGTGCCAGTAGTATCACCAGCGATGGTGAGCAGTTCTTC
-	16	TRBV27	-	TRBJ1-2	CASSLSSESPTNGYTF	TGTGCCAGCAGTTTATCCTCCGAAAGTCCCACTAATGGCTACACCTTC
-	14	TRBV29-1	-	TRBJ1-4	CSAAGGRANEKLFF	TGCAGCGCAGCGGGGGGCCGGGCTAATGAAAAACTGTTTTTT
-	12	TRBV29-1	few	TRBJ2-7	CSVEAQGYEQYF	TGCAGCGTTGAGGCTCAGGGATACGAGCAGTACTTC
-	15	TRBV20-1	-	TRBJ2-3	CSAEIGTLRTDTQYF	TGCAGTGCTGAAATCGGGACACTTCGCACAGATACGCAGTATTTT
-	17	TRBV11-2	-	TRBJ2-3	CASSLGHGGTSTDTQYF	TGTGCCAGCAGCTTGGGCCATGGGGGAACTAGCACAGATACGCAGTATTTT
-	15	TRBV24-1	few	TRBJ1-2	CATSDFEGSIYGYTF	TGTGCCACCAGTGATTTTGAGGGCAGTATCTATGGCTACACCTTC
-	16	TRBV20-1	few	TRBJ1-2	CSARAYGRGPNYGYTF	TGCAGTGCTAGAGCCTACGGCCGCGGCCCTAACTATGGCTACACCTTC